This note documents a single TCR beta chain sequence. This entry is derived from a study of OX40 agonist ivuxolimab in advanced cancers. Using immunoSEQ multiplex PCR, the repertoire was profiled, and TCRdb retains in-frame clones only, with some absent. The sample lists tens of thousands of clones, around 87% seen once, with more than 1.5% in the top ten. CDR1 and CDR2 (germline): MNHNS, SASEGT. The CDR3 is 14 residues long. Trimming pared 3 bases from V and 6 bases from J, leaving 13 bases between. Material: CD4+ or CD8+ T cells sorted from blood, obtained in a trial of the OX40 agonist ivuxolimab. This receptor was identified in an adult with an advanced solid tumor such as melanoma, head and neck, liver or kidney cancer. This chain connects TRBV6-1 to TRBJ2-3; D is undetermined. DNA of the CDR3: TGTGCCAGCAGTGAGGGCTACCACCGGGATACGCAGTATTTT. As protein: CASSEGYHRDTQYF.